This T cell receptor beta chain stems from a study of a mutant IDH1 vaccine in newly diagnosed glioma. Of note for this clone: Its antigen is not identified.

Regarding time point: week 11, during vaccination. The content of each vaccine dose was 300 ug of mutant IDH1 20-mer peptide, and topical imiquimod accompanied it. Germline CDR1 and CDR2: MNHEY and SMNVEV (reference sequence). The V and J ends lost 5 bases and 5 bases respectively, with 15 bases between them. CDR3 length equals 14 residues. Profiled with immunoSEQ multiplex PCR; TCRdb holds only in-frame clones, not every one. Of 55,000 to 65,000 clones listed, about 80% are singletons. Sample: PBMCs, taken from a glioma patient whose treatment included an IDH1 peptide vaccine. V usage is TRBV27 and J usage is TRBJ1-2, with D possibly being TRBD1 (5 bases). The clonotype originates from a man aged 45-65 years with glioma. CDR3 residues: CASSLSAAGYGYTF. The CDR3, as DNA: TGTGCCAGCAGTCTTAGTGCGGCAGGGTATGGCTACACCTTC.